The rows below give T cell receptor beta chains drawn from one sample of a study of blood T cell repertoires in COVID-19. The data were produced by immunoSEQ multiplex PCR, yet TCRdb's version contains in-frame clones alone and is incomplete. This table holds some 58,000 clones, just over 85% found once. The specimen sequenced was peripheral blood. The receptor source for this set is a man aged 40-55 years with acute or convalescent COVID-19. CDR3s include the opening cysteine and the closing phenylalanine or tryptophan. D genes are given only for firm matches. Size is omitted from some rows. Given values are once, few, many or a class for expanded clones.

CDR3aa: CASSLVSANYGYTF
CDR3nt: TGTGCCAGCAGCTTAGTTTCAGCTAACTATGGCTACACCTTC
j_gene: TRBJ1-2
v_gene: TRBV11-2
abundance: .
d_gene: .

CDR3aa: CASSTQQGNTEAFF
CDR3nt: TGTGCCAGTAGTACTCAACAGGGAAACACTGAAGCTTTCTTT
j_gene: TRBJ1-1
v_gene: TRBV19
abundance: .
d_gene: .

CDR3aa: CASSLEQGFEQYF
CDR3nt: TGTGCCAGCAGCTTGGAGCAGGGATTCGAGCAGTACTTC
j_gene: TRBJ2-7
v_gene: TRBV5-4
abundance: .
d_gene: .

CDR3aa: CASSSVANTEAFF
CDR3nt: TGTGCCAGCAGTTCGGTAGCGAACACTGAAGCTTTCTTT
j_gene: TRBJ1-1
v_gene: TRBV12-3/TRBV12-4
abundance: .
d_gene: .

CDR3aa: CASSYTGGNQPQHF
CDR3nt: TGTGCCAGCAGCTATACAGGGGGCAATCAGCCCCAGCATTTT
j_gene: TRBJ1-5
v_gene: TRBV7-2
abundance: few
d_gene: TRBD1

CDR3aa: CASSHQAGVNEQFF
CDR3nt: TGTGCCAGCAGCCATCAAGCGGGGGTCAATGAGCAGTTCTTC
j_gene: TRBJ2-1
v_gene: TRBV3-1/TRBV3-2
abundance: .
d_gene: TRBD2

CDR3aa: CASSLGPGGAYGYTF
CDR3nt: TGCGCCAGCAGCTTGGGTCCAGGGGGCGCGTATGGCTACACCTTC
j_gene: TRBJ1-2
v_gene: TRBV5-1
abundance: once
d_gene: TRBD1

CDR3aa: CASSLRRQGEIWTDTQYF
CDR3nt: TGCGCCAGCAGCTTAAGGAGACAGGGAGAGATTTGGACAGATACGCAGTATTTT
j_gene: TRBJ2-3
v_gene: TRBV5-1
abundance: few
d_gene: TRBD1

CDR3aa: CASPGGRGGDSDTEAFF
CDR3nt: TGTGCCAGCCCCGGGGGGAGGGGAGGGGATTCGGACACTGAAGCTTTCTTT
j_gene: TRBJ1-1
v_gene: TRBV5-8
abundance: .
d_gene: .

CDR3aa: CASSLRGEDTEAFF
CDR3nt: TGTGCCAGCAGCTTGCGGGGCGAAGACACTGAAGCTTTCTTT
j_gene: TRBJ1-1
v_gene: TRBV7-6
abundance: .
d_gene: .

CDR3aa: CASRDTGGGYGYTF
CDR3nt: TGCGCCAGCAGGGACACAGGTGGTGGCTATGGCTACACCTTC
j_gene: TRBJ1-2
v_gene: TRBV5-1
abundance: .
d_gene: .

CDR3aa: CASDITNRETQYF
CDR3nt: TGCGCCAGCGACATTACAAACCGGGAGACCCAGTACTTC
j_gene: TRBJ2-5
v_gene: TRBV10-1
abundance: once
d_gene: .

CDR3aa: CASSRRTGDGYTF
CDR3nt: TGTGCCAGCAGCCGACGGACAGGCGATGGCTACACCTTC
j_gene: TRBJ1-2
v_gene: TRBV3-1/TRBV3-2
abundance: .
d_gene: TRBD1

CDR3aa: CASSQETGGAGANVLTF
CDR3nt: TGCGCCAGCAGTCAGGAGACAGGGGGCGCGGGGGCCAACGTCCTGACTTTC
j_gene: TRBJ2-6
v_gene: TRBV23-1
abundance: .
d_gene: TRBD1

CDR3aa: CASSGGNTGELFF
CDR3nt: TGTGCCAGCTCGGGGGGGAACACCGGGGAGCTGTTTTTT
j_gene: TRBJ2-2
v_gene: TRBV6-5
abundance: .
d_gene: TRBD2

CDR3aa: CAIYRDTSYEQYF
CDR3nt: TGTGCCATCTACCGGGACACCTCTTACGAGCAGTACTTC
j_gene: TRBJ2-7
v_gene: TRBV2
abundance: .
d_gene: .

CDR3aa: CASSENWHYEQYF
CDR3nt: TGTGCCAGCAGTGAAAATTGGCACTACGAGCAGTACTTC
j_gene: TRBJ2-7
v_gene: TRBV2
abundance: .
d_gene: .

CDR3aa: CASSEAIRTGGNYGYTF
CDR3nt: TGTGCCAGCAGTGAAGCCATAAGGACAGGGGGAAACTATGGCTACACCTTC
j_gene: TRBJ1-2
v_gene: TRBV6-1
abundance: .
d_gene: TRBD1

CDR3aa: CASSQDHRRGQPQHF
CDR3nt: TGTGCCAGCAGCCAAGATCACAGGCGGGGTCAGCCCCAGCATTTT
j_gene: TRBJ1-5
v_gene: TRBV3-1/TRBV3-2
abundance: .
d_gene: .

CDR3aa: CASSRDSNTEAFF
CDR3nt: TGTGCCAGCAGCCGGGACAGTAACACTGAAGCTTTCTTT
j_gene: TRBJ1-1
v_gene: TRBV4-2
abundance: once
d_gene: TRBD1

CDR3aa: CASRRETGYGYTF
CDR3nt: TGCGCCAGCAGGAGGGAGACAGGCTATGGCTACACCTTC
j_gene: TRBJ1-2
v_gene: TRBV5-1
abundance: .
d_gene: .

CDR3aa: CASSARGQDYGYTF
CDR3nt: TGTGCCAGCAGCGCCAGGGGGCAGGACTATGGCTACACCTTC
j_gene: TRBJ1-2
v_gene: TRBV6-5
abundance: once
d_gene: TRBD1

CDR3aa: CASSSFLSGTTTSPLHF
CDR3nt: TGTGCCAGCAGCTCATTTCTCTCCGGGACAACGACTTCACCCCTCCACTTT
j_gene: TRBJ1-6
v_gene: TRBV5-6
abundance: .
d_gene: .

CDR3aa: CASSTGRQETQYF
CDR3nt: TGTGCCAGTAGTACAGGGCGACAAGAGACCCAGTACTTC
j_gene: TRBJ2-5
v_gene: TRBV19
abundance: once
d_gene: .

CDR3aa: CASSQDSRGQGNTIYF
CDR3nt: TGTGCCAGCAGCCAAGATTCGAGGGGGCAAGGAAACACCATATATTTT
j_gene: TRBJ1-3
v_gene: TRBV3-1/TRBV3-2
abundance: .
d_gene: TRBD1

CDR3aa: CASSYTRPGNTIYF
CDR3nt: TGTGCCAGCAGCTACACCCGCCCCGGAAACACCATATATTTT
j_gene: TRBJ1-3
v_gene: TRBV11-2
abundance: .
d_gene: .

CDR3aa: CASSQGGEARRDTGELFF
CDR3nt: TGCGCCAGCAGCCAAGGAGGAGAGGCCAGGCGGGACACCGGGGAGCTGTTTTTT
j_gene: TRBJ2-2
v_gene: TRBV4-1
abundance: .
d_gene: .

CDR3aa: CASSQEGRGGNSPLHF
CDR3nt: TGTGCCAGCAGCCAAGAAGGGAGGGGTGGAAATTCACCCCTCCACTTT
j_gene: TRBJ1-6
v_gene: TRBV14
abundance: .
d_gene: .

CDR3aa: CASSLAGADTQYF
CDR3nt: TGCGCCAGCAGCTTGGCGGGAGCAGATACGCAGTATTTT
j_gene: TRBJ2-3
v_gene: TRBV5-1
abundance: .
d_gene: .

CDR3aa: CASSYGGANEKLFF
CDR3nt: TGTGCCAGTAGTTACGGGGGGGCTAATGAAAAACTGTTTTTT
j_gene: TRBJ1-4
v_gene: TRBV19
abundance: .
d_gene: .

CDR3aa: CATSEGGRYEQFF
CDR3nt: TGTGCCACCAGCGAAGGGGGCAGGTATGAGCAGTTCTTC
j_gene: TRBJ2-1
v_gene: TRBV15
abundance: .
d_gene: TRBD1

CDR3aa: CASSLGGDRGYEQYF
CDR3nt: TGTGCCAGCAGCCTTGGGGGAGACAGGGGCTACGAGCAGTACTTC
j_gene: TRBJ2-7
v_gene: TRBV3-1/TRBV3-2
abundance: few
d_gene: TRBD1